Given below is one T cell receptor beta chain in context. What it binds is not known. The sample comes from a study of T cells expressing NK-cell markers. Study as a whole: The authors derived TCR beta repertoires from sorted CD3+CD56+NKG2C+, CD3+CD56+NKG2C- and CD3+CD56-NKG2C+ T cells. Study observations and caveats: The contribution of dominant NKG2C+ clonotypes to CD8+ T cells in six or seven donors was 1.0-7.0%.

UMI-tagged 5'RACE template switching yielded the TCR beta cDNA. With the 5' RACE reads reprocessed, TCRdb shows one record per CDR3 protein and no DNA. This repertoire includes some 190,000 distinct CDR3 sequences. Sequences were obtained from blood T cells: a sorted CD56 or NKG2C T cell subset, CD4+ or CD8+ T cells, or bulk PBMC T cells (not recorded which). The TCR originated in a man aged 18-75 years in good health.

The CDR3 protein is CASSLAEGPPLYNEQFF. V and J are TRBV7-9 and TRBJ2-1; TCRdb selects TRBD2, and the lack of DNA leaves this call unchecked. The CDR3 is 17 amino acids. Germline V gene lookup returns CDR1 SEHNR and CDR2 FQNEAQ (reference sequence).